A selection of T cell receptor beta chains follows, all from one sample in a study of chemoradiotherapy in HPV16-positive cancers. Repertoires were generated with immunoSEQ multiplex PCR, while TCRdb's copy carries only in-frame clones and drops some. The sample lists 20,000 to 25,000 clones, about 87% occurring once. Here the sequenced sample was blood, taken from a patient who underwent chemoradiotherapy. These receptors were taken from a human donor with HPV-associated anogenital cancer. CDR3s include the opening cysteine and the closing phenylalanine or tryptophan. Fields, in order: J gene, clone size, V gene, D gene, CDR3 length, CDR3 protein, CDR3 DNA. D genes are given only for firm matches. Clone size is shown for a subset of rows, as once, few, many or a class of expanded clone.

TRBJ1-2,-,TRBV5-1,-,13,CASRSTDSYGYTF,TGCGCCAGCAGATCGACTGATTCCTATGGCTACACCTTC
TRBJ1-2,-,TRBV29-1,TRBD1,13,CSVGSTGGAGYTF,TGCAGCGTGGGAAGTACAGGGGGCGCCGGCTACACCTTC
TRBJ1-1,-,TRBV10-1,TRBD1,14,CASRGTGATTEAFF,TGCGCCAGCAGAGGGACAGGGGCGACCACTGAAGCTTTCTTT
TRBJ1-1,-,TRBV2,-,13,CASEDSLNTEAFF,TGTGCCAGTGAGGACAGCCTGAACACTGAAGCTTTCTTT
TRBJ1-4,-,TRBV7-2,TRBD1,15,CASSLRTGLGEKLFF,TGTGCCAGCAGCCTGCGGACAGGGTTGGGAGAAAAACTGTTTTTT
TRBJ2-7,-,TRBV2,-,12,CASKGSFYEQYF,TGTGCCAGCAAAGGGAGTTTCTACGAGCAGTACTTC
TRBJ2-1,-,TRBV19,-,18,CASSPGPSTGYPYNEQFF,TGTGCCAGTAGTCCTGGCCCCTCCACTGGGTACCCTTACAATGAGCAGTTCTTC
TRBJ2-1,-,TRBV14,TRBD2,14,CASSRRSGRSEQFF,TGTGCCAGCAGCCGGCGTAGCGGGAGAAGTGAGCAGTTCTTC
TRBJ2-1,once,TRBV7-9,TRBD1,14,CASSPQGAVNEQFF,TGTGCCAGCAGCCCTCAGGGGGCAGTGAATGAGCAGTTCTTC
TRBJ2-1,-,TRBV5-8,-,14,CASCVPPRSHEQFF,TGTGCCAGCTGCGTACCCCCTAGGAGCCATGAGCAGTTCTTC
TRBJ2-1,once,TRBV29-1,-,10,CSGEQGQQFF,TGCAGCGGGGAACAGGGACAGCAGTTCTTC
TRBJ2-1,-,TRBV7-2,-,13,CASSIPGHNEQFF,TGTGCCAGCAGCATCCCGGGGCACAATGAGCAGTTCTTC
TRBJ2-7,-,TRBV9,TRBD2,18,CASSVELAGRPYSYEQYF,TGTGCCAGCAGCGTAGAGTTAGCGGGGAGACCTTACTCCTACGAGCAGTACTTC
TRBJ1-4,-,TRBV27,-,15,CASSLSFGGFEKLFF,TGTGCCAGCAGTTTGTCTTTCGGGGGATTCGAAAAACTGTTTTTT
TRBJ1-5,-,TRBV12-2,-,15,CASRFPTGVEQPQHF,TGTGCAAGTCGCTTCCCGACAGGGGTCGAACAGCCCCAGCATTTT
TRBJ2-5,-,TRBV5-6,TRBD2,14,CASSLELAEETQYF,TGTGCCAGCAGCTTGGAACTAGCGGAAGAGACCCAGTACTTC
TRBJ2-3,-,TRBV5-1,-,16,CASSLVGTQGTDTQYF,TGCGCCAGCAGCTTGGTGGGGACACAAGGCACAGATACGCAGTATTTT
TRBJ1-1,-,TRBV5-5,-,15,CASSLISQLPFKAFF,TGTGCCAGCAGCTTGATTAGCCAGCTACCTTTTAAAGCTTTCTTT
TRBJ2-5,-,TRBV6-5,-,15,CASRSQPGLKETQYF,TGTGCCAGCAGATCACAACCGGGACTTAAAGAGACCCAGTACTTC
TRBJ2-1,-,TRBV14,-,16,CASSQGSYAGSNEQFF,TGTGCCAGCAGCCAAGGCTCTTACGCGGGATCCAATGAGCAGTTCTTC
TRBJ2-5,once,TRBV27,-,15,CASSLFGYSQETQYF,TGTGCCAGCAGTTTATTTGGGTACAGCCAAGAGACCCAGTACTTC
TRBJ2-3,once,TRBV9,TRBD1,17,CASSMGIGTGVMDTQYF,TGTGCCAGCAGCATGGGCATCGGGACAGGGGTTATGGATACGCAGTATTTT
TRBJ2-7,-,TRBV2,TRBD1,14,CASGKGQYPYEQYF,TGTGCCAGCGGGAAGGGACAGTACCCTTACGAGCAGTACTTC
TRBJ2-3,-,TRBV19,TRBD2,18,CASSIQARVAGGTDTQYF,TGTGCCAGTAGTATTCAGGCGAGGGTAGCGGGAGGTACAGATACGCAGTATTTT
TRBJ1-1,-,TRBV4-1,-,15,CASSQDQRTNTEAFF,TGCGCCAGCAGCCAAGATCAGAGAACGAACACTGAAGCTTTCTTT
TRBJ1-5,-,TRBV19,-,14,CASSTRWEGQPQHF,TGTGCCAGTAGTACACGGTGGGAGGGCCAGCCCCAGCATTTT
TRBJ1-1,-,TRBV7-6,TRBD1,17,CAIPGEQGVPAREEAFF,TGTGCCATCCCAGGCGAACAGGGGGTTCCCGCGCGGGAAGAAGCTTTCTTT
TRBJ1-5,-,TRBV19,-,14,CASSTQGYNQPQHF,TGTGCCAGTAGTACTCAGGGGTACAATCAGCCCCAGCATTTT
TRBJ2-5,-,TRBV7-3,TRBD2,17,CASSLFPSGGAWETQYF,TGTGCCAGCAGCCTCTTCCCTAGCGGGGGGGCTTGGGAGACCCAGTACTTC
TRBJ1-6,-,TRBV9,-,15,CASSVRGSYNSPLHF,TGTGCCAGCAGCGTCAGGGGCTCCTATAATTCACCCCTCCACTTT
TRBJ1-5,-,TRBV18,-,14,CASSTTGMHQPQHF,TGTGCCAGCTCAACGACAGGTATGCATCAGCCCCAGCATTTT
TRBJ1-1,-,TRBV19,-,12,CASSPRGGTSFF,TGTGCCAGTAGTCCGCGTGGCGGAACCTCTTTCTTT
TRBJ1-5,few,TRBV9,-,15,CASSVADGRNQPQHF,TGTGCCAGCAGCGTAGCTGACGGGCGCAATCAGCCCCAGCATTTT
TRBJ2-7,-,TRBV12-5,-,12,CASGSPWGEQYF,TGTGCTAGTGGTTCCCCCTGGGGCGAGCAGTACTTC
TRBJ2-1,-,TRBV7-2,-,12,CASSSGPNEQFF,TGTGCCAGCAGCTCCGGACCAAATGAGCAGTTCTTC
TRBJ2-5,-,TRBV7-2,TRBD2,16,CASRTGTSGVQETQYF,TGTGCCAGCAGGACCGGGACTAGCGGTGTGCAAGAGACCCAGTACTTC
TRBJ1-4,-,TRBV7-2,TRBD1,15,CASRLTGGNNEKLFF,TGTGCCAGCAGATTAACAGGGGGTAATAATGAAAAACTGTTTTTT
TRBJ1-6,-,TRBV25-1,-,13,CASRGSLNSPLHF,TGTGCCAGCAGAGGGTCCCTTAATTCACCCCTCCACTTT
TRBJ2-1,-,TRBV10-3,-,12,CAITAGSHEQFF,TGTGCCATCACGGCGGGTTCGCATGAGCAGTTCTTC
TRBJ2-2,-,TRBV19,-,14,CASSIRQNTGELFF,TGTGCCAGTAGTATACGGCAGAACACCGGGGAGCTGTTTTTT
TRBJ1-1,-,TRBV19,-,16,CASSIGPGIQSTEAFF,TGTGCCAGTAGTATAGGCCCGGGGATACAGAGCACTGAAGCTTTCTTT
TRBJ1-4,-,TRBV18,-,17,CASSRAGRQATNEKLFF,TGTGCCAGCTCACGTGCGGGGCGCCAGGCAACTAATGAAAAACTGTTTTTT
TRBJ2-1,-,TRBV27,TRBD1,19,CASNRRGTGSVGSYNEQFF,TGTGCCAGCAATCGCCGGGGGACAGGGAGCGTGGGGTCCTACAATGAGCAGTTCTTC
TRBJ2-5,-,TRBV9,-,16,CASSVLGRAGKETQYF,TGTGCCAGCAGCGTACTTGGCCGAGCGGGCAAAGAGACCCAGTACTTC
TRBJ2-7,-,TRBV10-2,-,13,CASTRTERDEQYF,TGCGCCAGCACCAGGACGGAAAGGGACGAGCAGTACTTC
TRBJ2-3,-,TRBV18,-,14,CASSPQLGADTQYF,TGTGCCAGCTCACCACAACTCGGGGCGGATACGCAGTATTTT
TRBJ2-2,-,TRBV6-1,-,12,CASNSVPGELFF,TGTGCCAGCAATTCAGTCCCCGGGGAGCTGTTTTTT
TRBJ2-5,-,TRBV6-6,TRBD1,14,CASRDQGAAETQYF,TGTGCCAGCAGGGACCAGGGGGCGGCGGAGACCCAGTACTTC
TRBJ1-4,-,TRBV7-9,TRBD1,13,CASSYEPGQKLFF,TGTGCCAGCAGTTACGAACCGGGACAGAAACTGTTTTTT